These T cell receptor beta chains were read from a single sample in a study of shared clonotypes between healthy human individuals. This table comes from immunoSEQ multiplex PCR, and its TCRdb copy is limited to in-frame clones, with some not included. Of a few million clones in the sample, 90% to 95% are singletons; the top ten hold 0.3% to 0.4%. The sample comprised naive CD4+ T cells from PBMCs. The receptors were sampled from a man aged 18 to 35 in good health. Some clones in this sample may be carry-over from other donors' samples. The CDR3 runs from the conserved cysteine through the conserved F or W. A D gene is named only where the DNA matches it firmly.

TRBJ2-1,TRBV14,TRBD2,TGTGCCAGCAGCCCCCGGGACTACCGCAATGAGCAGTTCTTC,CASSPRDYRNEQFF
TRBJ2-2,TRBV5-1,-,TGCGCCAGCAGCTTGGCCGGGAGCGGTACCGGGGAGCTGTTTTTT,CASSLAGSGTGELFF
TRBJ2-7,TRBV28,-,TGTGCCAGCAGTGGTAGCTACGAGCAGTACTTC,CASSGSYEQYF
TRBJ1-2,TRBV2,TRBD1,TGTGCCAGCAGCAACGGACAGGGCCCCTATGGCTACACCTTC,CASSNGQGPYGYTF
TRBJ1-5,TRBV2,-,TGTGCCAGCAGAAGGACGGACCCAGGGCCCCAGCATTTT,CASRRTDPGPQHF
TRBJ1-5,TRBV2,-,TGTGCCAGCAGTGAACAGGTGGGAAGTCCCCAGCATTTT,CASSEQVGSPQHF
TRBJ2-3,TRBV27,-,TGTGCCAGCAGTTTATTCCCCACAGATACGCAGTATTTT,CASSLFPTDTQYF
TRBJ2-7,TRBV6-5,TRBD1,TGTGCCAGCACCCCGGGGACAGGGAGTGGCGAGCAGTACTTC,CASTPGTGSGEQYF
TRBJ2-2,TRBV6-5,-,TGTGCCAGCCGTAGAGGCTTTGACACCGGGGAGCTGTTTTTT,CASRRGFDTGELFF
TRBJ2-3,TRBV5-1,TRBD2,TGCGCCAGCAGCGTCGGGACTAGCGGGAGGGCCTTTACAGATACGCAGTATTTT,CASSVGTSGRAFTDTQYF
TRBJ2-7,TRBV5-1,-,TGCGCCAGCAGCGAGGGACGTGTTTTTGGACTCGAGCAGTACTTC,CASSEGRVFGLEQYF
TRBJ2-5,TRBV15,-,TGTGCCACCAGCAGAGATAAGTCGGTAGCGTTCGAGACCCAGTACTTC,CATSRDKSVAFETQYF
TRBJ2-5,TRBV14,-,TGTGCCAGCAGCCAAGGACAGTTAGAGACCCAGTACTTC,CASSQGQLETQYF
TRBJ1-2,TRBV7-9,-,TGTGCCAGCAGCTTAGAGGTTAACTATGGCTACACCTTC,CASSLEVNYGYTF
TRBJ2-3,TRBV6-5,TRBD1,TGTGCCAGCAGTCGGGACAGTGCTAGCACAGATACGCAGTATTTT,CASSRDSASTDTQYF
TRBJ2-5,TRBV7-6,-,TGTGCCAGCAGCCCGAGGATCGGGAGAGGGGGGACCCAGTACTTC,CASSPRIGRGGTQYF
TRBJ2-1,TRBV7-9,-,TGTACGGCGGCAGGGGGACTAATAAACTACAATGAGCAGTTCTTC,CTAAGGLINYNEQFF
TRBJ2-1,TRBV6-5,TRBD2,TGTGCCAGCAGTTATTCTTGGACTAGTAGCAATGAGCAGTTCTTC,CASSYSWTSSNEQFF
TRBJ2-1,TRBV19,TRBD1,TGTGCCAGTAGTGCGGACAGGGGTTTCAATGAGCAGTTCTTC,CASSADRGFNEQFF